This is a list of T cell receptor beta chains from one sample in a study of blood T cell repertoires in COVID-19. Some clones are missing from TCRdb's copy, which holds only in-frame ones; the method was immunoSEQ multiplex PCR. The sample shows under 300,000 clones, 91% of them seen only once. Sequencing used PBMCs or T cells enriched from blood (not recorded which). These receptors were collected from a human donor in a cohort exposed to, infected with or recovered from COVID-19 (not recorded which). The donor label of this sample is uncertain. The CDR3 runs from the conserved cysteine through the conserved F or W. D genes are given only for firm matches. Not all rows give a size; the values are once, few, many and, for expanded clones, a class.

CASSLVGTPNYGYTF TGTGCCAGCAGCCTAGTCGGGACACCGAACTATGGCTACACCTTC - TRBJ1-2 TRBV11-2 -
CAISGGQTGELFF TGTGCCATCAGTGGGGGCCAAACCGGGGAGCTGTTTTTT - TRBJ2-2 TRBV10-3 -
CASSERGGGYNEQFF TGTGCCAGCAGTGAACGAGGGGGCGGCTACAATGAGCAGTTCTTC - TRBJ2-1 TRBV6-1 TRBD1
CASSPTGTGVEKLFF TGCGCCAGCAGCCCGACTGGCACAGGGGTGGAAAAACTGTTTTTT - TRBJ1-4 TRBV5-1 TRBD1
CASSLGALLREKNTEAFF TGTGCCAGCAGCTTGGGTGCCCTGCTGAGGGAGAAGAACACTGAAGCTTTCTTT - TRBJ1-1 TRBV5-5 -
CASSEWSGNSPLHF TGTGCCAGCAGTGAATGGTCGGGGAATTCACCCCTCCACTTT - TRBJ1-6 TRBV6-1 -
CASSQDSPTGIGYGYTF TGTGCCAGCAGCCAAGATTCCCCCACAGGGATAGGCTATGGCTACACCTTC - TRBJ1-2 TRBV4-2 -
CASSNPGQGGSPLHF TGTGCCAGTAGTAACCCGGGACAGGGGGGTTCACCCCTCCACTTT few TRBJ1-6 TRBV19 TRBD1
CASKQGETQYF TGTGCCAGCAAACAGGGAGAGACCCAGTACTTC - TRBJ2-5 TRBV6-4 -
CASSIRGSDEQYF TGTGCCAGTAGTATAAGAGGGTCGGACGAGCAGTACTTC - TRBJ2-7 TRBV19 -
CASSVEENSPLHF TGTGCCAGCAGCGTAGAGGAGAATTCACCCCTCCACTTT - TRBJ1-6 TRBV9 -
CASSTTGKNHGYTF TGTGCCAGTAGTACGACAGGGAAAAATCACGGCTACACCTTC - TRBJ1-2 TRBV19 TRBD1
CASRSPLAAYGYTF TGTGCCAGTAGGAGCCCGTTAGCAGCCTATGGCTACACCTTC - TRBJ1-2 TRBV19 -
CASSRGGAVDEQFF TGTGCCAGCAGCAGAGGGGGCGCGGTCGATGAGCAGTTCTTC - TRBJ2-1 TRBV5-6 TRBD1
CASSTRQGAGNEQFF TGTGCCAGCAGCACCCGACAGGGTGCGGGCAATGAGCAGTTCTTC - TRBJ2-1 TRBV13 TRBD1
CASRTGTGSTDTQYF TGTGCCAGCAGGACCGGGACAGGGAGCACAGATACGCAGTATTTT - TRBJ2-3 TRBV5-4 TRBD1
CASTLPGQPPEKLFF TGTGCCAGTACCCTACCGGGACAGCCCCCTGAAAAACTGTTTTTT - TRBJ1-4 TRBV19 TRBD1
CASSSTDFYEQYF TGTGCCAGCAGCTCCACGGACTTTTACGAGCAGTACTTC - TRBJ2-7 TRBV11-2 -
CASSLFSDSPLHF TGTGCCAGCAGCTTGTTCAGCGATTCACCCCTCCACTTT - TRBJ1-6 TRBV7-9 -
CASSLNGLAGEQYF TGTGCCAGCAGTTTAAACGGACTAGCGGGCGAGCAGTACTTC - TRBJ2-7 TRBV7-2 TRBD2
CASQSDAGNTEAFF TGTGCCAGTCAAAGTGATGCAGGGAACACTGAAGCTTTCTTT - TRBJ1-1 TRBV19 -
CASSLAGGETGELFF TGTGCCAGCAGTCTAGCGGGGGGTGAGACCGGGGAGCTGTTTTTT few TRBJ2-2 TRBV6-5 TRBD2
CASSLPGQGFNEQFF TGTGCCAGCAGTCTACCGGGACAGGGGTTCAATGAGCAGTTCTTC - TRBJ2-1 TRBV7-9 TRBD1
CATSDSNRGEQYF TGTGCCACCAGTGATAGTAACAGGGGCGAGCAGTACTTC - TRBJ2-7 TRBV24-1 TRBD1
CASSFKTGNTIYF TGTGCCAGCAGCTTCAAAACTGGAAACACCATATATTTT - TRBJ1-3 TRBV7-9 -
CASSHHLATGRHSYEQYF TGTGCCAGCAGCCACCACCTAGCGACAGGGCGCCACTCCTACGAGCAGTACTTC - TRBJ2-7 TRBV7-9 -